The rows below give T cell receptor beta chains drawn from one sample of a study of OX40 agonist ivuxolimab in advanced cancers. Sequenced by immunoSEQ multiplex PCR; TCRdb stores in-frame clones only, minus some. The sample lists roughly 58,000 clones, around 85% occurring once. The sequences come from CD4+ or CD8+ T cells sorted from blood, collected in a trial of the OX40 agonist ivuxolimab. The receptors originated from an adult with an advanced solid tumor such as melanoma, head and neck, liver or kidney cancer. Each CDR3 is given with its conserved first and last residue. A D gene is named only where the DNA matches it firmly. A row's size may be missing; if present it is once, few, many or a size class.

TRBD1	TRBV18	TRBJ2-4	.	TGTGCCAGCTCACCCACGGGACAGGAAGTCAAAAACATTCAGTACTTC	CASSPTGQEVKNIQYF
TRBD1	TRBV12-5	TRBJ2-7	.	TGTGCTAGTGGTTTTCGACAGGGGGCATGGGAGCAGTACTTC	CASGFRQGAWEQYF
.	TRBV10-3	TRBJ2-1	.	TGTGCCATCAGTGAGTCAACCTTCGGGGGAGCTGAGCAGTTCTTC	CAISESTFGGAEQFF
.	TRBV6-1	TRBJ1-5	few	TGTGCCAGCAGTGGCCAACCAGTTCAGCCCCAGCATTTT	CASSGQPVQPQHF
.	TRBV1	TRBJ1-2	.	TGCACCAGCAGACAGGGAGATCGGCACTATGGCTACACCTTC	CTSRQGDRHYGYTF
.	TRBV7-9	TRBJ1-4	.	TGTGCCAGCAGCTTGGGACGGTTTCCAACTAATGAAAAACTGTTTTTT	CASSLGRFPTNEKLFF
TRBD1	TRBV28	TRBJ1-2	.	TGTGCCAGCAGTGCAACAGGGGGCGCCTATGGCTACACCTTC	CASSATGGAYGYTF
.	TRBV5-6	TRBJ1-1	.	TGTGCCAGCAAACAATGGGGCAGGACGAACACTGAAGCTTTCTTT	CASKQWGRTNTEAFF
.	TRBV5-1	TRBJ2-2	.	TGCGCCAGCAGCTTGGCGTTGTCTGGGGAGCTGTTTTTT	CASSLALSGELFF
TRBD1	TRBV19	TRBJ1-2	once	TGTGCCAGTAGTAGGACAGGGGATGGCTACACCTTC	CASSRTGDGYTF
.	TRBV7-9	TRBJ2-2	few	TGTGCCAGCAGCTCTGGACAGCACAACACCGGGGAGCTGTTTTTT	CASSSGQHNTGELFF
.	TRBV9	TRBJ1-2	.	TGTGCCAGCAGCGCCCAATATGGCTACACCTTC	CASSAQYGYTF
TRBD1	TRBV30	TRBJ1-1	.	TGTGCCTGGAGTGGACAGGGATACACTGAAGCTTTCTTT	CAWSGQGYTEAFF
.	TRBV7-9	TRBJ1-1	.	TGTGCCAGCAGCTACCAGGGGAGAGCTTTCTTT	CASSYQGRAFF
.	TRBV19	TRBJ2-2	.	TGTGCCAGTAGTCAGGGGACGAACACCGGGGAGCTGTTTTTT	CASSQGTNTGELFF
.	TRBV4-1	TRBJ1-1	.	TGCGCCAGCAGCCCCCGGGAGGGCTACACTGAAGCTTTCTTT	CASSPREGYTEAFF
TRBD2	TRBV5-1	TRBJ2-7	once	TGCGCCAGCTCCTCCGAAACCGCCGGGTCACTAGCGGGAAGGGTGGCCGAGCAGTACTTC	CASSSETAGSLAGRVAEQYF
.	TRBV27	TRBJ2-1	.	TGTGCCAGCAGTAGTACGGGCCCCTTCTACAATGAGCAGTTCTTC	CASSSTGPFYNEQFF
TRBD1	TRBV4-1	TRBJ2-3	once	TGCGCCAGCAGCCGGGGATGGGCCAGGGGGCGCGGTAGCGGAAGCACAGATACGCAGTATTTT	CASSRGWARGRGSGSTDTQYF
.	TRBV11-3	TRBJ2-2	.	TGTGCCAGCAGCTTCAGGGGAGGGGCGAACACCGGGGAGCTGTTTTTT	CASSFRGGANTGELFF
TRBD2	TRBV5-8	TRBJ2-1	.	TGTGCCAGCAGCTCCGGGACTAGCGGGAGGGGCCCCTACAATGAGCAGTTCTTC	CASSSGTSGRGPYNEQFF
TRBD1	TRBV14	TRBJ2-2	.	TGTGCCAGCAGCCAATGGACAGGGCCGACCGGGGAGCTGTTTTTT	CASSQWTGPTGELFF
.	TRBV9	TRBJ1-1	.	TGTGCCAGCAGCGCCTCGGGAACTGAAGCTTTCTTT	CASSASGTEAFF
.	TRBV28	TRBJ1-5	.	TGTGCCAGCAGGGATCGTGGGGGACCCAATCAGCCCCAGCATTTT	CASRDRGGPNQPQHF
.	TRBV5-1	TRBJ1-5	.	TGCGCCAGCAGCGACGGGGCCTTCGGGAATCAGCCCCAGCATTTT	CASSDGAFGNQPQHF
.	TRBV5-4	TRBJ2-5	.	TGTGCCAGCAGCTTCAGGTCACAAGAGACCCAGTACTTC	CASSFRSQETQYF
.	TRBV5-4	TRBJ1-2	.	TGTGCCAGCAGCTTAAGGATCATGAGTGGCTACACCTTC	CASSLRIMSGYTF
.	TRBV5-4	TRBJ1-2	.	TGTGCCAGCAGCCCAGCAGGGGAACCCTATGGCTACACCTTC	CASSPAGEPYGYTF
TRBD1	TRBV7-9	TRBJ1-2	.	TGTGCCAGCACCCCGACAGGGCCTAACTATGGCTACACCTTC	CASTPTGPNYGYTF
.	TRBV6-1	TRBJ2-6	.	TGTGCCAGCAGTGAGATGTTCTCTGGGGCCAACGTCCTGACTTTC	CASSEMFSGANVLTF
.	TRBV14	TRBJ2-3	.	TGTGCCAGCAGCGACGTCGGAATGGGCACAGATACGCAGTATTTT	CASSDVGMGTDTQYF
TRBD1	TRBV6-1	TRBJ1-5	.	TGTGCCAGCAGAGGGGACAGGGTAATTCAGCCCCAGCATTTT	CASRGDRVIQPQHF
TRBD2	TRBV7-3	TRBJ2-3	.	TGTGCCAGCAGTTTGGCGGGAGTACAAGATACGCAGTATTTT	CASSLAGVQDTQYF
.	TRBV5-1	TRBJ1-2	.	TGCGCCAGCAGCTTGGCAGGGACAACGGGCTACACCTTC	CASSLAGTTGYTF
TRBD1	TRBV7-9	TRBJ2-1	.	TGTGCCAGCAGCTTACGGGACAGGGTAGGAAATGAGCAGTTCTTC	CASSLRDRVGNEQFF
TRBD1	TRBV27	TRBJ1-1	.	TGTGCCAGCAGTCCCGTGGGGACAGGAGGGAATGAAGCTTTCTTT	CASSPVGTGGNEAFF
.	TRBV5-6	TRBJ2-7	few	TGTGCCAGCAGCTTGGCCCAGAGACAGAAGCAGTACTTC	CASSLAQRQKQYF
TRBD1	TRBV30	TRBJ2-7	once	TGTGCCTGGATGGGACAGGGTCCCTACGAGCAGTACTTC	CAWMGQGPYEQYF
TRBD2	TRBV27	TRBJ2-1	.	TGTGCCAGCAGTTTCAATGGGGGGGGATACAATGAGCAGTTCTTC	CASSFNGGGYNEQFF
.	TRBV6-1	TRBJ2-7	.	TGTGCCAGCAGTGCACAGGCCCCCTACGAGCAGTACTTC	CASSAQAPYEQYF
.	TRBV5-1	TRBJ2-3	.	TGCGCTACCCGGAGGGCCGAAGGCACAGATACGCAGTATTTT	CATRRAEGTDTQYF
.	TRBV15	TRBJ1-2	.	TGTGCCACCAGCAAAGAGGACGGTGGCTACACCTTC	CATSKEDGGYTF
TRBD1	TRBV28	TRBJ2-7	.	TGTGCCAGCAGAATACAGGGGGCCGGGTTCGAGCAGTACTTC	CASRIQGAGFEQYF
TRBD1	TRBV28	TRBJ1-5	.	TGTGCCAGCAGTTTACCAGGGACAGGGGTTGGGCAGCCCCAGCATTTT	CASSLPGTGVGQPQHF
.	TRBV30	TRBJ1-3	once	TGTGCCGGCGACAGGACCTCTGGAAACACCATATATTTT	CAGDRTSGNTIYF
TRBD1	TRBV29-1	TRBJ2-1	.	TGCAGCCTTAAACGGGACAGCGCCTACAATGAGCAGTTCTTC	CSLKRDSAYNEQFF
TRBD1	TRBV28	TRBJ1-2	.	TGTGCCAGCAGTTCGGCCGGGACAGGGATGTATGGCTACACCTTC	CASSSAGTGMYGYTF
TRBD1	TRBV9	TRBJ2-7	once	TGTGCCAGCAGCCCAAAGCCGGGGACAGGGGTGATATCCGAGTACGAGCAGTACTTC	CASSPKPGTGVISEYEQYF
TRBD1	TRBV29-1	TRBJ1-4	once	TGCAGCGCGACTACAGGGGGAGGTAATGAAAAACTGTTTTTT	CSATTGGGNEKLFF
.	TRBV28	TRBJ2-7	few	TGTGCCAGCAGTGCTTACTACTACGAGCAGTACTTC	CASSAYYYEQYF
.	TRBV28	TRBJ1-4	.	TGTGCCGGGAACGGTGGTAGGGGGAATGAAAAACTGTTTTTT	CAGNGGRGNEKLFF
.	TRBV14	TRBJ2-2	.	TGTGCCAGCAGCCAAAAGAACACCGGGGAGCTGTTTTTT	CASSQKNTGELFF
TRBD2	TRBV7-2	TRBJ2-5	.	TGTGCCAGCAGCTCGACTAGCGGGAGGGCAGGGGAGACCCAGTACTTC	CASSSTSGRAGETQYF
.	TRBV9	TRBJ2-5	.	TGTGCCAGCAGCGTAGCGAACCCACCCCAAGAGACCCAGTACTTC	CASSVANPPQETQYF
.	TRBV7-9	TRBJ2-1	.	TGTGCCAGCAGCAACTACAATGAGCAGTTCTTC	CASSNYNEQFF